Presented here are 32 T cell receptor beta chains from one specimen sequenced in a study of beta chain features in type 1 diabetes. Study-wide results and limits: Type 1 diabetes patients had TCRB CDR3s that were shorter (moderately but significantly so) in all four CD4+ subsets.

All of the isolated RNA was reverse transcribed, so expressed TCRB transcripts were sequenced. Sequenced by immunoSEQ multiplex PCR; TCRdb stores in-frame clones only, minus some. The sample shows 200,000 to 300,000 clones, about a tenth of them seen only once. These receptors' targets are unknown. Source material: naive CD4+ T cells from blood. Source of these receptors: a man aged 25-40 years with type 1 diabetes.

The chain recombines TRBV12-5 with TRBJ2-1; 7 nucleotides match TRBD1. The CDR3 sequence is 14 residues long. The J segment lost 8 bases and the V segment lost 3 bases, leaving 7 bases of the junction unmatched. Per germline, CDR1 LGHNT and CDR2 FRNRAP. The CDR3 sequence is CASGLRDSDDEQFF. CDR3 coding DNA: TGTGCTAGTGGTTTACGGGACAGCGACGATGAGCAGTTCTTC. Full variable domain (rest looked up from reference TRBV12-5 and TRBJ2-1): DARVTQTPRHKVTEMGQEVTMRCQPILGHNTVFWYRQTMMQGLELLAYFRNRAPLDDSGMPKDRFSAEMPDATLATLKIQPSEPRDSAVYFCASGLRDSDDEQFFGPGTRLTVL.

V is TRBV4-2 and J is TRBJ1-2; 10 positions match TRBD1. Germline assignment: CDR1 LGHNA and CDR2 YNFKEQ. The CDR3 covers 15 residues. The ends lost 4 bases at V and 4 bases at J; junction bases unmatched: 6. CDR3 coding DNA: TGTGCCAGCAGCCTGGGACAGGGGAACACCTATGGCTACACCTTC. It yields the protein CASSLGQGNTYGYTF.

The rearrangement uses TRBV18 and TRBJ1-1; weak D call: TRBD1 (6 bases). There are 16 residues in the CDR3. Deletions cut 6 bases from V and 6 bases from J, with 23 bases between. Germline values: CDR1 KGHSH, CDR2 LQKENI. This CDR3 reads CASSLYAQGPRAEAFF. The CDR3 DNA sequence: TGTGCCAGCTCCCTATACGCTCAGGGGCCTAGGGCTGAAGCTTTCTTT.

This clone has a handful of counts. The chain employs TRBV13 and TRBJ2-2, with D maybe TRBD1 (5 bases). Germline CDR1 is PRHDT and CDR2 is FYEKMQ (reference sequence). This CDR3 region has 15 residues. The ends were cut back, 5 bases at V and 3 bases at J, with 13 bases in the middle. CDR3 residues: CASSGSQGDTGELFF. CDR3 bases: TGTGCCAGCAGCGGCTCTCAGGGCGACACCGGGGAGCTGTTTTTT.

The chain uses TRBV14 and TRBJ2-7; possibly TRBD1 for D (6 bases). Germline V CDR1 and CDR2: SGHDN, FVKESK. The ends were cut back, 10 bases at V and 7 bases at J, with 20 bases in the middle. The CDR3 consists of 13 residues. The CDR3 region has the DNA TGTGCCACCCTAAACAGGGTGTCGGCTGAGCAGTACTTC. It specifies CATLNRVSAEQYF.

The chain uses TRBV6-5 and TRBJ2-7; D possibly corresponds to TRBD1 (5 bases). Germline V lookup: CDR1 MNHEY, CDR2 SVGAGI. The CDR3 contains 14 residues. The V gene lost 0 bases and the J gene lost 4 bases, with 10 bases spanning the gap. CDR3 bases: TGTGCCAGCAGTTACTCGCCAGGGATTTACGAGCAGTACTTC. Its protein product is CASSYSPGIYEQYF.

The V call is TRBV4-1, the J call TRBJ1-2; a possible D gene is TRBD1 (6 bases). This CDR3 region has 15 residues. Germline CDR1 and CDR2: MGHRA and YSYEKL. The V gene lost 6 bases and the J gene lost 2 bases, with 16 bases spanning the gap. The CDR3 coding sequence is TGCGCCAGCAGGCCCCGGGGGGCAGGGAACTATGGCTACACCTTC. It yields the protein CASRPRGAGNYGYTF.

The chain links TRBV18 to TRBJ2-7, with D possibly being TRBD1 (6 bases). The CDR3 extends over 17 amino acids. V was cut by 4 bases and J by 4 bases, with 23 bases left in between. Germline CDR1 is KGHSH and CDR2 is LQKENI. CDR3 protein: CASSRLFGRDRRYEQYF. The CDR3 DNA reads TGTGCCAGCTCACGTCTTTTCGGGCGCGACAGGCGTTACGAGCAGTACTTC.

This chain joins TRBV30 and TRBJ1-1, with TRBD1 identical over 8 bases. V lost 5 bases, J lost 4 bases, and 6 bases stayed unmatched. The CDR3 length is 13 residues. The V gene's germline CDR1 is GTSNPN and CDR2 SVGIG (reference sequence). In nucleotides, the CDR3 is TGTGCCTGGGACAGGGGCTCGACCACTGAAGCTTTCTTT. Residues: CAWDRGSTTEAFF.

This clone was seen a few times. The rearrangement joins TRBV4-3 to TRBJ2-2; no clear D. The CDR3 loop spans 15 amino acids. Trimming cost V 0 bases and J 5 bases, with 10 bases left between them. Per germline, CDR1 LGHNA and CDR2 YSLEER. CDR3: CASSQDKRRTGELFF. CDR3 coding DNA: TGCGCCAGCAGCCAAGATAAGAGGCGAACCGGGGAGCTGTTTTTT.

This clone showed up just a few times. The J gene is TRBJ2-5, the V gene TRBV9; D is possibly TRBD2 (7 bases). The CDR3 covers 15 residues. Trimming cost V 5 bases and J 5 bases, with 19 bases left between them. Germline V CDR1 and CDR2: SGDLS, YYNGEE. The CDR3 DNA is TGTGCCAGCAGTCACGGATGGGGGGGCATGGAGACCCAGTACTTC. This translates into CASSHGWGGMETQYF.

The chain is built from TRBV2 and TRBJ1-2, with a tentative D call TRBD1 (5 bases). Trimming took 3 bases from V and 2 from J, leaving 7 bases between them. CDR3 length equals 13 residues. Germline V gene lookup returns CDR1 SNHLY and CDR2 FYNNEI. Here the CDR3 DNA reads TGTGCCAGCAGTGAGCAGGGAAACTATGGCTACACCTTC. Protein sequence: CASSEQGNYGYTF.

The chain carries TRBV5-6 and TRBJ2-1, with D possibly TRBD2 on 7 matching bases. There are 14 residues in the CDR3. Looked up from germline, CDR1 is SGHDT and CDR2 is YYEEEE. V was pared by 0 bases and J by 16 bases, with 20 bases between. CDR3 nucleotide sequence: TGTGCCAGCAGCTTGGAGTACGGGGGGCCTTCAGAATTCTTC. The encoded protein is CASSLEYGGPSEFF.

There are a few counts of this clone. V is TRBV2 and J is TRBJ1-1, with TRBD1 matching 8 bases. The germline V gene encodes CDR1 SNHLY and CDR2 FYNNEI. J gave up 1 base and V 4 bases, and 5 bases lay outside the gene matches. The CDR3 loop spans 15 amino acids. The DNA of the CDR3 is TGTGCCAGCAGTGCACGGACAGGGTGGAACACTGAAGCTTTCTTT. Translation: CASSARTGWNTEAFF.

This rearrangement joins TRBV5-4 to TRBJ1-2; TRBD1 matches at 10 bases. Germline V CDR1 and CDR2: SGHNT, YYREEE (reference sequence). The CDR3 runs to 15 residues. The V and J ends lost 3 bases and 6 bases, in that order; junction bases with no gene match: 8. This chain's CDR3 is CASSSGGQGRDGYTF. CDR3 sequence (DNA): TGTGCCAGCAGCTCCGGGGGACAGGGGCGGGATGGCTACACCTTC.

The chain joins TRBV4-1 to TRBJ2-1; a weak D match, TRBD1 (5 bases). V was cut by 4 bases and J by 8 bases, with 15 bases left in between. Germline V gene data show CDR1 as MGHRA and CDR2 as YSYEKL. The CDR3 runs to 14 residues. CDR3: CASSRRGENYEQFF. CDR3 DNA: TGCGCCAGCAGCCGAAGGGGCGAGAACTATGAGCAGTTCTTC.

This clone has just a few counts. The J gene is TRBJ2-1, the V gene TRBV7-8; D unclear. Trimming pared 5 bases from V and 8 bases from J, leaving 13 bases between. The CDR3 contains 13 residues. Germline CDR1 reads SGHVS; CDR2 reads FQNEAQ. In DNA form, the CDR3 reads TGTGCCAGCAGCCCTAGGATCCTCTATGAGCAGTTCTTC. This gives the protein CASSPRILYEQFF.

V usage is TRBV7-9 and J usage is TRBJ1-2; D remains ambiguous. Trimming stripped 5 bases from V and 5 bases from J, with 6 bases between. Germline assignment: CDR1 SEHNR and CDR2 FQNEAQ (reference sequence). CDR3 length: 11 residues. The CDR3 protein is CASSPAYGYTF. DNA of the CDR3: TGTGCCAGCAGCCCCGCGTATGGCTACACCTTC.

The rearrangement links TRBV7-9 to TRBJ2-5, with TRBD1 identical over 8 bases. Germline assignment: CDR1 SEHNR and CDR2 FQNEAQ (reference sequence). This CDR3 comprises 14 residues. Unmatched junction bases numbered 6, after V lost 5 bases and J lost 4 bases. The CDR3 DNA reads TGTGCCAGCAGCCAGATCAGGGGGCGAGAGACCCAGTACTTC. This translates into CASSQIRGRETQYF.

This CDR3 reads CASSGTGTGEGEQYF. The CDR3 bases are TGCGCCAGCAGCGGGACCGGGACAGGGGAGGGCGAGCAGTACTTC. The chain recombines TRBV5-1 with TRBJ2-7, with TRBD1 matching 10 bases. The CDR3 length is 15 residues. With 4 bases clipped from V and 6 bases from J, the junction kept 10 bases outside the gene matches. Germline V gives CDR1 SGHRS, CDR2 YFSETQ.

This clone turned up a few times. This rearrangement joins TRBV30 to TRBJ2-5; the match to TRBD2 covers 8 bases. Unmatched junction bases numbered 7, after V lost 5 bases and J lost 5 bases. The CDR3 length is 13 residues. CDR1 is GTSNPN, CDR2 SVGIG, per germline (reference sequence). The CDR3 region has the DNA TGTGCCTGGGACCGGGGGGGAAGGGAGACCCAGTACTTC. Translation: CAWDRGGRETQYF.

V and J are TRBV4-2 and TRBJ1-2, with a weak D call TRBD1 (6 bases). The CDR3 has 16 residues. Trimming took off 0 bases at V and 9 bases at J, with 20 bases between the two ends. Germline values: CDR1 LGHNA, CDR2 YNFKEQ. As DNA, the CDR3 is TGTGCCAGCAGCCAAGATGGGGGCAGGGGTGGGCTAAGCTACACCTTC. This translates into CASSQDGGRGGLSYTF.

The CDR3 nucleotides are TGCGCCAGCAGCGATCGTCCCGGGACAGCGAACACTGAAGCTTTCTTT. This gives the protein CASSDRPGTANTEAFF. The V gene is TRBV5-1, the J gene TRBJ1-1, with TRBD1 matching over 7 bases. The germline V gene encodes CDR1 SGHRS and CDR2 YFSETQ. The junction had 10 bases not matched to a gene; V was cut back by 4 bases and J by 1 base. The CDR3 runs to 16 residues.

This clone was counted only a few times. This chain uses TRBV9 with TRBJ2-3; 9 nucleotides match TRBD2. Germline V gene data show CDR1 as SGDLS and CDR2 as YYNGEE. This CDR3 comprises 18 residues. Trimming at V came to 0 bases and at J to 0 bases, leaving 8 bases not matched to a gene. CDR3 residues: CASSVGAGGSTSTDTQYF. The CDR3 DNA follows: TGTGCCAGCAGCGTAGGAGCGGGGGGCTCGACTAGCACAGATACGCAGTATTTT.

The CDR3 loop is CASTRRGLANYGYTF. In nucleotides, the CDR3 is TGTGCCAGCACCCGCAGGGGGCTAGCTAACTATGGCTACACCTTC. The gene calls are TRBV9 and TRBJ1-2; 8 bases line up with TRBD1. The CDR3 length is 15 residues. V gave up 6 bases and J gave up 0 bases; unmatched junction bases: 7. CDR1 and CDR2 from the germline V gene are SGDLS and YYNGEE.

The chain carries TRBV4-2 and TRBJ2-2; TRBD2 agrees at 10 bases. The CDR3 spans 16 residues. Per germline, CDR1 LGHNA and CDR2 YNFKEQ. After removal of 0 bases from V and 3 bases from J, the junction contained 1 base not matched to a gene. This CDR3 reads CASSQELAGHTGELFF. The DNA of the CDR3 is TGTGCCAGCAGCCAAGAACTAGCGGGGCACACCGGGGAGCTGTTTTTT.

CDR3 region: CASSEGLNTGELFF. CDR3 DNA: TGTGCCAGCAGTGAGGGACTTAACACCGGGGAGCTGTTTTTT. The chain has TRBV2 and TRBJ2-2; tentatively, D is TRBD2 (6 bases). This CDR3 region has 14 residues. V lost 3 bases, J lost 2 bases, and 7 bases lay in between. The germline V gene encodes CDR1 SNHLY and CDR2 FYNNEI.

This chain links TRBV20-1 with TRBJ1-2, with D unresolved. The V and J ends lost 6 bases and 8 bases respectively, with 13 bases between them. The V gene's germline CDR1 is DFQATT and CDR2 SNEGSKA (reference sequence). The CDR3 spans 11 residues. Written as DNA, the CDR3 is TGCAGTGCAAAGATAAGGAGGGGCTACACCTTC. Translation gives CSAKIRRGYTF.

Details on this clone: A junction boundary mismatches the germline segment, possibly from a read error. This chain uses TRBV28 with TRBJ1-4; tentatively, D is TRBD1 (5 bases). CDR3 length equals 13 residues. The germline CDR1 and CDR2 sequences are MDHEN and SYDVKM. The DNA of the CDR3 is TGTGCCAGCAGATGGACAACGAATGAAAAACTGTTTTTT. It specifies CASRWTTNEKLFF.

CDR3 in amino acids: CASSAQLKEAGGYTF. In DNA, the CDR3 is TGTGCCAGCAGCGCACAGTTGAAGGAGGCCGGCGGCTACACCTTC. The chain is built from TRBV9 and TRBJ1-2; no definite D call. The CDR3 has 15 amino acids. CDR1 SGDLS and CDR2 YYNGEE come from the germline V gene. V dropped 3 bases and J dropped 8 bases, with 20 bases sitting between them.

The CDR3 sequence: CASSSRGLSSYNEQFF. The DNA of the CDR3 is TGCGCCAGCAGCTCTCGGGGTTTGAGCTCCTACAATGAGCAGTTCTTC. This rearrangement joins TRBV4-1 to TRBJ2-1; possible D gene TRBD2, 5 bases. This CDR3 is built from 16 residues. The germline gives CDR1 MGHRA, CDR2 YSYEKL. The V end was cut by 5 bases, the J end by 0 bases, with 14 bases between.

This clone was counted only a few times. This CDR3 is also generated by other DNA sequences in the sample. The rearrangement joins TRBV5-1 to TRBJ2-1; 11 bases are shared with TRBD1. Per the germline V gene, CDR1 is SGHRS and CDR2 is YFSETQ. CDR3 length equals 16 residues. V dropped 0 bases and J dropped 3; count of bases not matched to a gene: 2. The CDR3 loop is CASSLAGTGGYNEQFF. CDR3 nucleotides: TGCGCCAGCAGCTTGGCAGGGACAGGGGGCTACAATGAGCAGTTCTTC.